These 20 T cell receptor beta chains originate from one sample sequenced in a study of type 1 regulatory T cells. A single record per CDR3 protein comes from TCRdb applying MiXCR to the reads. The data show around 88,000 distinct CDR3 sequences, 25% to 40% seen once. Sequencing was done on a sample of CD4+ T cells, either the whole sample or a sorted fraction (not recorded which). The receptor source for this set is a human donor in good health.

In its sample, this clonotype was seen a few times. J is TRBJ1-2 and V is TRBV19; D remains ambiguous. V lost 3 bases to trimming and J lost 8 bases, with 16 bases between them. The CDR3 loop spans 14 amino acids. Germline-derived CDR1 and CDR2 are LNHDA and SQIVND (reference sequence). The CDR3 coding sequence is TGTGCCAGTAGTATGCAGTTCACAGAGAAGGGCTACACCTTC. Translation gives CASSMQFTEKGYTF.

This clonotype has more than one count but fewer than ten. V is TRBV20-1 and J is TRBJ2-7; 10 bases are shared with TRBD1. V lost 6 bases to trimming and J lost 6 bases; unmatched junction nucleotides: 8. CDR3 length equals 13 residues. CDR1 is DFQATT, CDR2 SNEGSKA, per germline (reference sequence). The CDR3 region is CSAERDRGFEQYF. In nucleotides, the CDR3 is TGCAGTGCCGAGCGGGACAGGGGTTTCGAGCAGTACTTC.

This clonotype was observed a handful of times. This chain connects TRBV7-9 to TRBJ2-5, with 7 bases matching TRBD1. The CDR3 extends over 13 amino acids. CDR1 SEHNR and CDR2 FQNEAQ come from the germline V gene (reference sequence). J was trimmed by 5 bases and V by 6 bases; bases with no gene match: 6. The CDR3, as DNA: TGTGCCAGCAGGGAGACAGGGCAGGAGACCCAGTACTTC. This encodes CASRETGQETQYF.

This clonotype was found a few times. The chain joins TRBV11-1 to TRBJ2-5; 7 bases align to TRBD2. The V and J ends lost 3 bases and 5 bases, in that order; junction bases with no gene match: 3. The CDR3 has 13 residues. Germline assignment: CDR1 SGHAT and CDR2 FQDESV (reference sequence). The CDR3 sequence: CASSFRGVETQYF. CDR3 in DNA: TGTGCCAGCAGCTTTCGGGGGGTTGAGACCCAGTACTTC.

This clonotype was seen more than once but under ten times. The J gene is TRBJ2-7, the V gene TRBV19; 10 nucleotides align to TRBD2. The germline V gene encodes CDR1 LNHDA and CDR2 SQIVND (reference sequence). V shed 11 bases and J 4 bases; nucleotides not matched to a gene: 8. There are 13 residues in the CDR3. For the CDR3, the DNA is TGTGCCTCCCGGGGGACTAGCGCATACGAGCAGTACTTC. It encodes CASRGTSAYEQYF.

The sample holds a few counts of this clonotype. The chain is built from TRBV5-1 and TRBJ2-1; weak D call: TRBD1 (5 bases). Trimming pared 0 bases from V and 8 bases from J, leaving 18 bases between. This CDR3 contains 16 residues. Germline values: CDR1 SGHRS, CDR2 YFSETQ. This CDR3 is CASSLAPDTRYDEQFF. The CDR3 DNA reads TGCGCCAGCAGCTTGGCCCCGGACACCAGGTACGATGAGCAGTTCTTC.

A few counts support this clonotype. The chain recombines TRBV6-2 or TRBV6-3 with TRBJ2-5, with 8 bases matching TRBD2. V was clipped by 7 bases and J by 5 bases; unmatched bases: 9. The CDR3 runs 14 residues. CDR1 MNHEY and CDR2 SVGEGT come from the germline V gene. Written as DNA, the CDR3 is TGTGCCAGCAATAACGGGAGGGCCGAGGAGACCCAGTACTTC. Protein sequence: CASNNGRAEETQYF.

The V gene is TRBV28, the J gene TRBJ1-5; D not certain. The CDR3 totals 12 residues. The V end was cut by 2 bases, the J end by 10 bases, with 9 bases between. Germline CDR1 is MDHEN and CDR2 is SYDVKM. CDR3 protein: CASSLIELPQHF. The CDR3 DNA sequence: TGTGCCAGCAGTTTAATAGAACTACCCCAGCATTTT.

This clonotype appeared a few times. J is TRBJ2-3 and V is TRBV27; D is possibly TRBD2 (5 bases). V dropped 7 bases and J dropped 0 bases, with 8 bases sitting between them. This CDR3 contains 13 residues. The germline gives CDR1 MNHEY, CDR2 SMNVEV (reference sequence). CDR3: CASTSLSTDTQYF. The DNA for the CDR3 is TGTGCCAGCACTAGCCTGAGCACAGATACGCAGTATTTT.

This clonotype was observed a handful of times. The chain combines TRBV5-1 with TRBJ2-7; 7 nucleotides agree with TRBD2. The V and J ends lost 6 bases and 5 bases, in that order; junction bases with no gene match: 8. Germline CDR1 and CDR2: SGHRS and YFSETQ. The CDR3 contains 13 residues. The CDR3 bases are TGCGCCAGCAACCACCTGGGGAGGGACGAGCAGTACTTC. Amino acid sequence: CASNHLGRDEQYF.

This chain links TRBV4-2 with TRBJ2-3, with TRBD2 matching 13 bases. The germline V gene has CDR1 LGHNA and CDR2 YNFKEQ. After removal of 3 bases from V and 4 bases from J, the junction contained 7 bases not matched to a gene. This CDR3 has 17 amino acids. The CDR3 DNA reads as TGTGCCAGCAGCCACACGACTAGCGGGAGGAACGCAGATACGCAGTATTTT. It yields the protein CASSHTTSGRNADTQYF.

The rearrangement joins TRBV13 to TRBJ1-2, with D unclear. The CDR3 covers 14 residues. Trimming removed 0 bases at V and 5 bases at J, with 10 bases between. CDR1 is PRHDT and CDR2 is FYEKMQ in the germline V gene (reference sequence). In nucleotides, the CDR3 is TGTGCCAGCAGCTTAGGAGGTTGGCAATATGGCTACACCTTC. Translated, it gives CASSLGGWQYGYTF.

This chain joins TRBV20-1 and TRBJ2-4; tentatively, D is TRBD2 (7 bases). V lost 6 bases to trimming and J lost 3 bases, with 24 bases between them. The CDR3 has 17 amino acids. Germline CDR1 reads DFQATT; CDR2 reads SNEGSKA (reference sequence). CDR3 amino acids: CSAPDLTRGADKNIQYF. CDR3 bases: TGCAGTGCCCCCGATTTAACACGGGGGGCGGACAAAAACATTCAGTACTTC.

The gene calls are TRBV27 and TRBJ2-7, with D perhaps matching TRBD1 (6 bases). CDR1 is MNHEY and CDR2 is SMNVEV in the germline V gene (reference sequence). V lost 3 bases to trimming and J lost 3 bases, with 9 bases between them. The CDR3 extends over 13 amino acids. In DNA form, the CDR3 reads TGTGCCAGCAGTTTCGACAGGAACTACGAGCAGTACTTC. This translates into CASSFDRNYEQYF.

The table lists this clonotype with a few counts. CDR3 DNA sequence: TGCGCCAGCAGCTTGACAGGGGGAAGGGAGACCCAGTACTTC. This gives the protein CASSLTGGRETQYF. The chain recombines TRBV5-1 with TRBJ2-5, with 8 bases aligning to TRBD1. Per the germline V gene, CDR1 is SGHRS and CDR2 is YFSETQ. After removal of 1 base from V and 5 bases from J, the junction contained 4 bases not matched to a gene. The CDR3 is 14 residues long. Complete variable domain (other parts from reference TRBV5-1 and TRBJ2-5): KAGVTQTPRYLIKTRGQQVTLSCSPISGHRSVSWYQQTPGQGLQFLFEYFSETQRNKGNFPGRFSGRQFSNSRSEMNVSTLELGDSALYLCASSLTGGRETQYFGPGTRLLVL.

The chain joins TRBV7-2 to TRBJ2-1, with 7 bases matching TRBD2. Looked up from germline, CDR1 is SGHTA and CDR2 is FQGNSA. J lost 5 bases, V lost 1 base, and 8 bases had no gene match. The CDR3 has 16 residues. The CDR3 nucleotides are TGTGCCAGCAGCTTAGTGGGGGGGGTCCTCGACAATGAGCAGTTCTTC. As protein: CASSLVGGVLDNEQFF.

This clonotype was counted only a few times. The rearrangement links TRBV12-3 or TRBV12-4 to TRBJ1-3; no definite D call. The V gene lost 2 bases and the J gene lost 4 bases, with 9 bases spanning the gap. This CDR3 is built from 14 residues. CDR3 protein: CASSLREAGNTIYF. In DNA form, the CDR3 reads TGTGCCAGCAGTTTAAGGGAGGCGGGAAACACCATATATTTT.

The chain links TRBV3-1 to TRBJ2-3, with D perhaps TRBD1 (5 bases). The CDR3 contains 14 residues. V was pared by 5 bases and J by 0 bases, with 9 bases between. Germline V gene lookup returns CDR1 LGHDT and CDR2 YNNKEL (reference sequence). The CDR3 DNA reads TGTGCCAGCAGCACACCAGGGAGCACAGATACGCAGTATTTT. The encoded protein is CASSTPGSTDTQYF.

This clonotype was counted between two and nine times. The chain uses TRBV27 and TRBJ2-7; the D gene is possibly TRBD1 (5 bases). Germline CDR1 and CDR2: MNHEY and SMNVEV (reference sequence). Trimming took off 5 bases at V and 6 bases at J, with 14 bases between the two ends. The CDR3 has 13 amino acids. Written as DNA, the CDR3 is TGTGCCAGCAGTCCCCAGGGTGTAGGCGAGCAGTACTTC. This gives the protein CASSPQGVGEQYF.

The genes are TRBV12-3 or TRBV12-4 and TRBJ2-7; perhaps TRBD2 as D (5 bases). The CDR3 contains 12 residues. Trimming left V 6 bases short and J 5 bases short, with 11 bases between. The CDR3 region has the DNA TGTGCCAGCAGGGGAGTTGACGACGAGCAGTACTTC. Protein product: CASRGVDDEQYF.